Below, 25 T cell receptor beta chains from the same sample are listed, as sequenced in a study of cytomegalovirus exposure and HLA in healthy donors. Primers: 60 Vbeta forward and 13 Jbeta reverse. Repertoires were generated with immunoSEQ multiplex PCR, while TCRdb's copy carries only in-frame clones and drops some. The data hold under 200,000 clones, with around 67% observed a single time. What was sequenced was PBMCs. These TCRs come from a woman between 18 and 30 years old in good health and CMV-seropositive.

The V gene is TRBV5-1, the J gene TRBJ2-7; 9 bases fit TRBD1. Trimming cost V 0 bases and J 4 bases; bases outside gene matches: 14. The CDR3 has 18 residues. Germline V lookup: CDR1 SGHRS, CDR2 YFSETQ. CDR3 protein: CASSLGVGVRDRDYEQYF. DNA for the CDR3: TGCGCCAGCAGCTTGGGGGTTGGTGTCCGGGACAGGGATTACGAGCAGTACTTC. Full variable domain (outside the CDR3, taken from reference TRBV5-1 and TRBJ2-7): KAGVTQTPRYLIKTRGQQVTLSCSPISGHRSVSWYQQTPGQGLQFLFEYFSETQRNKGNFPGRFSGRQFSNSRSEMNVSTLELGDSALYLCASSLGVGVRDRDYEQYFGPGTRLTVT.

Turning to this clone: One end of the junction fails to match germline, which may point to a read error. The chain employs TRBV7-7 and TRBJ2-1; TRBD1 agrees at 9 bases. The CDR3 loop spans 15 amino acids. Germline V lookup: CDR1 SSHAT, CDR2 FNYEAQ (reference sequence). The CDR3 coding sequence is TGTGCTAGCAGCTTAGAGGGACAGGGTGGGAATGAGCAGTTCTTC. It specifies CASSLEGQGGNEQFF.

J is TRBJ2-3 and V is TRBV15; perhaps TRBD2 as D (5 bases). V was pared by 2 bases and J by 0 bases, with 9 bases between. CDR3 length: 15 residues. Germline CDR1 LNHNV, CDR2 YYDKDF (reference sequence). CDR3 amino acids: CATSRYDYSTDTQYF. As DNA, the CDR3 is TGTGCCACCAGCAGATATGACTACAGCACAGATACGCAGTATTTT.

The CDR3 loop is CASSLSARLAGTANEQFF. The DNA for the CDR3 is TGTGCCAGCAGTTTATCGGCCAGGCTAGCGGGTACGGCCAATGAGCAGTTCTTC. The chain employs TRBV27 and TRBJ2-1; 8 nucleotides agree with TRBD2. The CDR3 contains 18 residues. In germline, CDR1 is MNHEY, CDR2 SMNVEV (reference sequence). The V and J ends lost 0 bases and 6 bases, in that order; junction bases with no gene match: 13.

The V call is TRBV5-1, the J call TRBJ1-1, with D perhaps TRBD1 (5 bases). Germline V CDR1 and CDR2: SGHRS, YFSETQ. This CDR3 is built from 16 residues. V lost 0 bases, J lost 5 bases, and 17 bases lay in between. CDR3 in DNA: TGCGCCAGCAGCTTGGAAGCGGGGGTATTGCATACTGAAGCTTTCTTT. Amino acids: CASSLEAGVLHTEAFF.

The rearrangement links TRBV7-9 to TRBJ2-7; D is ambiguous. The V gene lost 1 base and the J gene lost 2 bases, with 3 bases spanning the gap. The CDR3 is 12 residues long. From germline, CDR1 is SEHNR and CDR2 FQNEAQ (reference sequence). CDR3 sequence: CASSLVAYEQYF. Here the CDR3 DNA reads TGTGCCAGCAGCTTAGTCGCCTACGAGCAGTACTTC.

In nucleotides, the CDR3 is TGTGCCAGTAGTATAGATGGCAACCCCCCGAACACTGAAGCTTTCTTT. This codes for CASSIDGNPPNTEAFF. The genes are TRBV19 and TRBJ1-1; no reliable D call. There are 16 residues in the CDR3. V was clipped by 0 bases and J by 1 base, with 12 bases between them. In germline, CDR1 is LNHDA, CDR2 SQIVND (reference sequence).

The CDR3 sequence is CAISPGQGSGQYF. CDR3 nucleotide sequence: TGTGCCATCAGTCCGGGACAGGGATCGGGGCAGTACTTC. The J gene is TRBJ2-5, the V gene TRBV10-3, with 9 bases matching TRBD1. This CDR3 has 13 amino acids. Looked up from germline, CDR1 is ENHRY and CDR2 is SYGVKD. J gave up 11 bases and V 5 bases, and 9 bases lay outside the gene matches.

The rearrangement uses TRBV30 and TRBJ2-5; D is perhaps TRBD2 (5 bases). The end of the DNA is better explained by TRBJ2-7, so the J call may be wrong. Germline lookup yields CDR1 GTSNPN and CDR2 SVGIG (reference sequence). CDR3 size: 12 residues. In nucleotides, the CDR3 is TGTGCCTGGAGTGACAGCGGCCACGAGCAGTACTTC. Translating gives CAWSDSGHEQYF.

The chain links TRBV4-1 to TRBJ2-7; 7 positions agree with TRBD1. Germline trimming cut 1 base from V and 7 bases from J; bases unmatched to any gene: 10. Germline CDR1 is MGHRA and CDR2 is YSYEKL. The CDR3 consists of 15 residues. The CDR3 DNA sequence: TGCGCCAGCAGCCAAGTTACAGGGGCGTTGTGGGAGCAGTACTTC. Its protein product is CASSQVTGALWEQYF.

This chain uses TRBV4-1 with TRBJ1-2; D not resolved. Germline V gene data show CDR1 as MGHRA and CDR2 as YSYEKL. V was cut by 0 bases and J by 4 bases, with 12 bases left in between. The CDR3 has 15 amino acids. The CDR3 DNA follows: TGCGCCAGCAGCCAAGATGGAACCACGGGCTATGGCTACACCTTC. The encoded protein is CASSQDGTTGYGYTF.

The chain uses TRBV29-1 and TRBJ1-3, with D possibly matching TRBD1 (6 bases). V was trimmed by 4 bases and J by 2 bases, leaving 18 bases between them. CDR1 is SQVTM, CDR2 ANQGSEA, per germline. This CDR3 region has 16 residues. CDR3 protein: CSVGLGAGRTGNTIYF. The DNA for the CDR3 is TGCAGCGTTGGACTGGGGGCAGGGAGAACTGGAAACACCATATATTTT.

The chain couples TRBV7-2 to TRBJ1-2, with D perhaps matching TRBD1 (6 bases). This CDR3 spans 15 amino acids. V was trimmed by 5 bases and J by 4 bases, leaving 17 bases between them. Germline V gene data show CDR1 as SGHTA and CDR2 as FQGNSA. CDR3 nucleotide sequence: TGTGCCAGCAGCATAAACAGGGCTCTGGGCTATGGCTACACCTTC. This translates into CASSINRALGYGYTF.

The genes are TRBV19 and TRBJ1-1; TRBD1 is a possible D gene (5 bases). Trimming stripped 3 bases from V and 6 bases from J, with 14 bases between. This CDR3 comprises 14 residues. CDR1 and CDR2 (germline): LNHDA, SQIVND (reference sequence). The CDR3 coding sequence is TGTGCCAGTAGTATCCTAAGGGGCCCGGCTGAAGCTTTCTTT. It translates to CASSILRGPAEAFF.

The rearrangement uses TRBV25-1 and TRBJ2-2, with TRBD2 matching 7 bases. The J segment lost 6 bases and the V segment lost 8 bases, leaving 6 bases of the junction unmatched. The germline V gene has CDR1 MGHDK and CDR2 SYGVNS. This CDR3 contains 13 residues. This chain's CDR3 is CASQWSGAGELFF. The CDR3 coding sequence is TGTGCCAGCCAGTGGAGCGGGGCCGGGGAGCTGTTTTTT.

This clone was seen a few times. The chain links TRBV7-9 to TRBJ2-7; 7 bases line up with TRBD2. In germline, CDR1 is SEHNR, CDR2 FQNEAQ (reference sequence). V trimming: 5 bases; J trimming: 2 bases; junction bases outside the gene matches: 9. The CDR3 extends over 15 amino acids. In DNA form, the CDR3 reads TGTGCCAGCAGCCGACCGACTACTAGCGCCTACGAGCAGTACTTC. This gives the protein CASSRPTTSAYEQYF. Using reference TRBV7-9 and TRBJ2-7 for the parts outside the CDR3, the full variable domain is DTGVSQNPRHKITKRGQNVTFRCDPISEHNRLYWYRQTLGQGPEFLTYFQNEAQLEKSRLLSDRFSAERPKGSFSTLEIQRTEQGDSAMYLCASSRPTTSAYEQYFGPGTRLTVT.

There are a few counts of this clone. The V and J genes are TRBV27 and TRBJ1-1; perhaps TRBD1 as D (5 bases). Trimming pared 6 bases from V and 3 bases from J, leaving 20 bases between. The CDR3 is made up of 16 amino acids. Germline CDR1 MNHEY, CDR2 SMNVEV (reference sequence). The CDR3 here is CASSQEIGGFDTEAFF. The CDR3 DNA sequence: TGTGCCAGCAGCCAGGAAATCGGGGGGTTTGACACTGAAGCTTTCTTT.

This chain links TRBV4-1 with TRBJ1-6; D may be TRBD1 (6 bases). From germline, CDR1 is MGHRA and CDR2 YSYEKL. Trimming removed 0 bases at V and 7 bases at J, with 16 bases between. This CDR3 spans 17 amino acids. In DNA, the CDR3 is TGCGCCAGCAGCCAAGATCTAGGGGGGGCTAGGAATTCACCCCTCCACTTT. Encoded protein: CASSQDLGGARNSPLHF.

This clone has a single count. The chain couples TRBV9 to TRBJ2-1, with 13 bases fitting TRBD2. V lost 2 bases and J lost 6; bases outside the gene matches: 2. Germline-derived CDR1 and CDR2 are SGDLS and YYNGEE. This CDR3 comprises 15 residues. CDR3 residues: CASSVGTSGVNEQFF. CDR3 sequence (DNA): TGTGCCAGCAGCGTTGGGACTAGCGGGGTCAATGAGCAGTTCTTC.

This chain connects TRBV29-1 to TRBJ1-1; TRBD1 might be the D (6 bases). The length of the CDR3 is 13 residues. Trimming removed 7 bases at V and 2 bases at J, with 14 bases between. From germline, CDR1 is SQVTM and CDR2 ANQGSEA. CDR3 nucleotides: TGCAGCGCCCAGACAGGAGGTAACACTGAAGCTTTCTTT. Its translation is CSAQTGGNTEAFF.

V gene TRBV5-6 combines with J gene TRBJ1-2, with D possibly being TRBD1 (6 bases). Deletions cut 3 bases from V and 14 bases from J, with 20 bases between. Germline CDR1 reads SGHDT; CDR2 reads YYEEEE. CDR3 length: 13 residues. The CDR3 nucleotides read TGTGCCAGCAGCTCACAACCCTTAGGACAGCGAACCTTC. Protein product: CASSSQPLGQRTF.

This clone was seen a few times. The chain combines TRBV6-5 with TRBJ1-4, with D possibly being TRBD1 (5 bases). V shed 6 bases and J shed 13 bases, with 15 bases lying between them. Germline V gene lookup returns CDR1 MNHEY and CDR2 SVGAGI. The CDR3 sequence is 12 residues long. Written as DNA, the CDR3 is TGTGCCAGCAGCCCAACCCAGGGAGGACTGTTTTTT. This sequence encodes CASSPTQGGLFF.

The chain joins TRBV2 to TRBJ2-5; D gene unclear. Germline-derived CDR1 and CDR2 are SNHLY and FYNNEI. Deletions cut 7 bases from V and 2 bases from J, with 11 bases between. The CDR3 runs to 13 residues. The CDR3 DNA reads as TGTGCCAGCACCTTCACCAGGCAAGAGACCCAGTACTTC. It yields the protein CASTFTRQETQYF.

The genes are TRBV5-1 and TRBJ2-5; no definite D call. Trimming shortened V by 0 bases and J by 0 bases, and 6 bases separated the two germline ends. Per germline, CDR1 SGHRS and CDR2 YFSETQ. The CDR3 sequence is 14 residues long. In DNA, the CDR3 is TGCGCCAGCAGCTTGGAACAGAACCAAGAGACCCAGTACTTC. This sequence encodes CASSLEQNQETQYF.

The rearrangement uses TRBV12-2 and TRBJ1-2; the DNA was not compared with TRBD1, the D call given in the table. TRBV12-2 is classified as a pseudogene. The CDR3 spans 15 residues. The CDR3 protein is CASRPQGASNYGYTF. CDR3 nucleotide sequence: TGTGCAAGTCGCCCACAGGGAGCTTCTAACTATGGCTACACCTTC.